This T cell receptor beta chain was profiled in a study of blood T cell repertoires in COVID-19. Using immunoSEQ multiplex PCR, the repertoire was profiled, and TCRdb retains in-frame clones only, with some absent. Of some 66,000 clones listed, approximately 86% are singletons. The clonotype comes from a man in his fifties or sixties with active COVID-19. The specimen sequenced was peripheral blood.

The CDR3 loop reads CASLEGLGAEAFF. DNA of the CDR3: TGTGCCAGTCTTGAGGGCCTCGGGGCTGAAGCTTTCTTT. V gene TRBV19 combines with J gene TRBJ1-1, with no clear D. The germline V gene has CDR1 LNHDA and CDR2 SQIVND (reference sequence). The V and J ends lost 8 bases and 6 bases respectively, with 16 bases between them. This CDR3 is 13 amino acids long.